What follows is one T cell receptor (beta chain) and its context. Its antigen has not been determined. Base qualities are not provided; no much larger clone lies one nucleotide away. The entry originates in a study of blood T cells in healthy people across ages (dated by TCRdb to 2015 to 2017). Broadly, across the study: In model experiments, template switching captured about one uniquely barcoded TCR beta cDNA molecule for every two T cells. To avoid experimental bias, donors of different ages were distributed randomly across sequencing lanes. Using deep sequencing normalized with unique cDNA molecular identifiers, the study measured how TCR beta repertoire diversity changes with age. The donors were divided into four age groups: young (average approximately 15 years), middle-aged (almost 40), aged (around 59) and long-lived (about 80). Two additional independent replicas of 1 million unique cDNA reads from the same blood draw were analyzed for two donors (one aged 18 to 29 and one aged 80 or older). Results the study describes overall, beyond this receptor: Compared with the aged group, the long-lived group had more naive CD4+ T cells, fewer expanded clones and increased TCR diversity, a pattern suggesting age selection. Estimates of total diversity from one million sequenced T cells were regarded as lower bounds and underestimates. Because the CMV infection status of the donors was unknown, age-related changes in expanded clonotypes may potentially have been confounded. Conclusive comparison of naive and antigen-experienced compartments was prevented by the profiling of bulk unsorted PBMCs. Observed TCR beta diversity per million T cells fell roughly linearly with age, and a significant reduction was already apparent by age about 36. Observed TCR beta diversity correlated strongly with the percentage of naive T cells measured by flow cytometry.

Donors were a few dozen systemically healthy Caucasian individuals from Russia aged roughly 6 to 95 years. About 9.1 milliliters of peripheral blood were collected from each donor into EDTA-treated Vacutainer tubes. PBMCs were isolated by Ficoll-Paque density-gradient centrifugation, with at least 7 million obtained per sample. Trizol reagent was used to extract total RNA from the PBMCs, yielding at least 5 micrograms per sample. For every donor, flow cytometry on a PBMC aliquot measured the percentage of naive CD45RAhigh/CD27high T cells. Libraries were made using 5' RACE. The second PCR ran for roughly 7 to 11 cycles and used a J-beta primer mix along with a sample-barcoded 5' primer. A template-switch 5' adaptor carrying 12 random nucleotides introduced a unique molecular identifier onto each TCR beta cDNA molecule. At least 3 million CDR3-containing paired-end reads were obtained from each sample. The Mint cDNA synthesis kit, primed by a TRBC-specific oligonucleotide, was used to synthesize first-strand cDNA from all RNA. After uracil-DNA glycosylase treatment, a first 18-cycle PCR used universal primers M1SS and BC2_uni_R on all cDNA. The paper's processing steps were these. Each sample was normalized by randomly selecting 1 million high-quality reads, each carrying a distinct molecular identifier. Reads with shared molecular identifiers were discarded instead of being binned into consensus sequences. CDR3 identification, clonotype clustering and error correction used MiTCR with a Q25 quality threshold and the strictest error-elimination algorithm. A nonparametric unseen species model with Euler transformation was used to estimate a lower bound on total TCR beta diversity. TCRdb handled the public reads itself, with Q25 trimming in fastp and clone calling in MiXCR, and kept productive beta chains. CDR3 protein duplicates are merged, each entry listing the most common genes and DNA. The V and J calls were determined by TCRdb, not by the authors. This sample comprises 1.8 million or so distinct CDR3 sequences, about two fifths of them detected only once. The ten biggest clones cover 20% to 25% of the sample.

The CDR3 goes from the cysteine to the phenylalanine over 21 residues. Just CDR3 DNA is preserved here, 63 bases in frame from base 1. Unmatched junction bases come to 23, with V trimmed by 4 bases and J by 2 bases. From the germline V gene, CDR1 is MDHEN and CDR2 is SYDVKM. The chain couples TRBV28 to TRBJ2-3, and 8 junctional nucleotides match TRBD2. This sequence originates from a human donor in good health. The sequencing sample was made of blood. The nucleotides are TGTGCCAGCAGTTCCCCCCCTGGGACGCTCGTAGCGGGGCTCACCACAGATACGCAGTATTTT. Its protein product is CASSSPPGTLVAGLTTDTQYF.